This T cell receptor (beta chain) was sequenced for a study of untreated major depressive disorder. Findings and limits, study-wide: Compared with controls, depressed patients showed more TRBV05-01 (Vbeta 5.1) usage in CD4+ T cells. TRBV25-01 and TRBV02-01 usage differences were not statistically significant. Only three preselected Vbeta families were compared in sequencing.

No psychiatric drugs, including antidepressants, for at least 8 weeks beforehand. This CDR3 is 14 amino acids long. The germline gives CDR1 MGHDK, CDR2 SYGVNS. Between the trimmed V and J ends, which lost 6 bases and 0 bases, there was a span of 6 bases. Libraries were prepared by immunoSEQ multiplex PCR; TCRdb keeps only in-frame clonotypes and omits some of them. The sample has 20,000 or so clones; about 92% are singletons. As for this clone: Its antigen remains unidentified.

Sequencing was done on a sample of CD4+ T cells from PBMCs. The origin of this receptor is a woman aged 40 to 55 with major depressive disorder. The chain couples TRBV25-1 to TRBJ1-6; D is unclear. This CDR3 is CASSKLSYNSPLHF. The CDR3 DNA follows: TGTGCCAGCAGCAAGCTCTCCTATAATTCACCCCTCCACTTT.